This entry is about one T cell receptor beta chain. Its antigen has not been determined. No quality values exist for individual bases; no much larger clone is one base distant. The entry originates in a study of T cells in Graves' hyperthyroidism and ophthalmopathy (dated by TCRdb to the late 2010s). Some background on the complete study: Peripheral blood samples were taken at the time of initial diagnosis, prior to any treatment. To identify TCR V-J signatures that set the groups apart, the researchers used a discovery cohort of 100 patients, made up of some 41 with Graves' ophthalmopathy and some 56 with stable Graves' hyperthyroidism. Prospective prediction of ophthalmopathy was tested in an independent validation cohort of 18 to 20 hyperthyroidism patients and 17 patients who later progressed to ophthalmopathy. The approximately 90 discovery patients were randomly split 7:3 into training and test sets. The study also compared thyroid tissue and blood T-cell repertoires from five or six Graves' hyperthyroidism patients. Following sampling, methimazole starting at 30 mg daily was given to hyperthyroidism patients, and high-dose intravenous methylprednisolone was given to ophthalmopathy patients. The paper reports TCR Vbeta CDR3 sequencing of roughly 140 peripheral blood samples: under 45 ophthalmopathy, 70 to 85 hyperthyroidism and roughly 17 progressor patients.

Amplification of TCR beta CDR3 regions was carried out from RNA transcripts. A first-round RT-PCR of the TCR CDR3 used the HTBI primer set with the Qiagen OneStep RT-PCR kit. Libraries were constructed in a second round of multiplex PCR, after which size selection and purification were carried out. Sequencing of the libraries was done on an Illumina HiSeq2000 using paired-end 100 bp reads. In the paper's pipeline: SOAPnuke was used to process the raw data, with reads discarded if the reads contained adapters or uncalled bases, had a mean Phred below 15, or lacked an exact constant-primer or identifier match. High-quality paired reads were merged with COPE v1.2.5, and unique nucleotide sequences were defined as clonotypes. MiTCR v1.1 was used to align the clonotypes against IMGT TRBV, TRBD and TRBJ reference segments. The analysis was restricted to V-J combinations with a frequency above 0.0001, which together covered roughly 99% of the repertoires. A TCS score was defined as the ratio of F50 (clonal expansion) to E x V (chaos), with BLOSUM62-based TCRdist applied between CDR3 peptides within each V-J. Welch's t-statistics and random forest reduced roughly 500 V-J features to roughly 13, which were used in a naive Bayes classifier (R e1071). TCRdb cleaned the public reads at Q25 with fastp, built clones with MiXCR and kept in-frame beta chains. Entries that share a CDR3 protein sequence are merged under the most common genes and DNA. TCRdb, not the original authors, processed these V and J calls. The table for this sample lists hundreds of thousands of distinct CDR3 sequences; 20% to 30% of them were counted only once. The ten largest clones add up to around 67% of the sample.

Sequences MNHEY (CDR1) and SVGEGT (CDR2) are obtained from the germline V gene. Trimming takes 6 bases off V and 8 bases off J; junction bases not matched to a gene: 5. The CDR3 holds 14 amino acids from the cysteine to the phenylalanine. The sequence is cut down to CDR3 DNA, 42 bases in frame from base 1. Stable Graves' hyperthyroidism was defined as no progression to ophthalmopathy during 18 months of follow-up. The hyperthyroidism patients were between 18 and 65 years old and newly diagnosed, with a disease duration of less than 2 months. Exclusion was applied to patients with uncontrolled infections, other autoimmune diseases, pregnancy or lactation. Diagnoses were based on clinical symptoms, serum thyroxine and TRAb, thyroid ultrasound and orbital computed tomography. PBMCs were isolated from approximately 10 ml of fresh peripheral blood by Ficoll-Paque density gradient centrifugation. Trizol reagent was used to extract total RNA, and RNA quality was then checked on an Agilent 2100 Bioanalyzer.

What the study reported, not specific to this receptor: In validation, the model predicted progression to ophthalmopathy a median of 6.5 months before onset, with about 70% sensitivity and 72.22% specificity. Ophthalmopathy was separated from stable hyperthyroidism by a 13 V-J signature model, with over 85% sensitivity and approximately 84% specificity obtained in cross-validation and 80%/75% obtained in testing. Most expanded thyroid clonotypes (frequency above 0.001) were also detected in blood, suggesting blood repertoires may reflect thyroid immune responses. No statistical method was used to set the sample size in advance, and investigators knew the group allocation.

The receptor comes from a man between 45 and 60 years old with Graves' hyperthyroidism. The sample was blood. Recombination joined TRBV6-2 or TRBV6-3 with TRBJ1-6; 9 of the junction bases match TRBD1. DNA sequence: TGTGCCAGCAGGCTACAGGGGGCGGATTCACCCCTCCACTTT. This encodes CASRLQGADSPLHF.